This T cell receptor beta chain was sequenced during a study of technical replicates of blood from four donors. Clones were read by immunoSEQ multiplex PCR, and TCRdb kept only the in-frame ones, dropping some. This table holds 74,000 or so clones, approximately 91% found once. CDR3 length equals 14 residues. Unmatched junction bases numbered 9, after V lost 5 bases and J lost 4 bases. Germline V lookup: CDR1 SQVTM, CDR2 ANQGSEA. The chain combines TRBV29-1 with TRBJ2-5; 8 bases agree with TRBD1. The receptor comes from a human donor in good health. Input material: T cells isolated from PBMCs. DNA for the CDR3: TGCAGCGTTCGTCCCGGGACAGGAGGAGAGACCCAGTACTTC. This encodes CSVRPGTGGETQYF.